This T cell receptor (beta chain) was documented in a study of T cell changes during pregnancy in multiple sclerosis. Trimming took 4 bases from V and 5 from J, leaving 13 bases between them. In germline, CDR1 is SGDLS, CDR2 YYNGEE. This CDR3 spans 14 amino acids. Here immunoSEQ multiplex PCR was the method, and the copy in TCRdb shows in-frame clones only, minus some. The sample shows 90,000 to 120,000 clones, roughly nine tenths of them seen only once. This TCR was sampled from a female donor with multiple sclerosis, enrolled in a pregnancy study. The material sequenced was peripheral blood, taken after pregnancy. The rearrangement links TRBV9 to TRBJ2-1, with D tentatively TRBD1 (6 bases). CDR3: CASSPQNRDNEQFF. The CDR3 DNA sequence: TGTGCCAGCAGCCCACAGAACAGGGACAATGAGCAGTTCTTC.